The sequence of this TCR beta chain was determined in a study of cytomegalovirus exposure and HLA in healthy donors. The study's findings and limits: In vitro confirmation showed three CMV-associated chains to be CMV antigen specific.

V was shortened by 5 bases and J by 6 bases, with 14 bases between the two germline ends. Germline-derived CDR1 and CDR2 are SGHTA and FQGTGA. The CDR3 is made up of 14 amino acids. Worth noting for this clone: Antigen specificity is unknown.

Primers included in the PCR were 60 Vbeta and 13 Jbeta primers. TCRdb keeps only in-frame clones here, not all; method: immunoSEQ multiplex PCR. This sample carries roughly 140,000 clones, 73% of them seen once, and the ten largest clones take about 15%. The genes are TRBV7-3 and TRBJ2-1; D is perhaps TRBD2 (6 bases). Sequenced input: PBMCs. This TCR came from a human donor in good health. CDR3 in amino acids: CASSPTASANEQFF. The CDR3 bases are TGTGCCAGCAGCCCGACGGCTAGCGCCAATGAGCAGTTCTTC.